Sequencing of this T cell receptor (beta chain) was carried out in a study of a mutant IDH1 vaccine in newly diagnosed glioma (dated by TCRdb to the early 2020s). With respect to the entire study: Patients received eight vaccinations in weeks 1, 3, 5, 7, 11, 15, 19 and 23, corresponding to visits V03 through V10. Vaccination began 4-6 weeks after radiotherapy alone, or alongside temozolomide cycles in the chemotherapy-containing groups. Of the 25 to 40 patients who were treated, approximately 60% were male and roughly 38% were female, and the mean age was around 40 years. Prior to enrollment, patients had been given standard therapy consisting of radiotherapy alone, temozolomide alone, or radiochemotherapy with temozolomide, with the combination given to most patients. Peripheral blood samples were drawn at six visits, namely V03 (baseline), V05, V07, V10, V12 and V13. Longitudinal TCRB deep sequencing was done for 25 to 30 treated patients, wherever samples were available for exploratory analyses. Findings and caveats that apply to the study as a whole: Availability determined which PBMC samples were chosen for TCRB deep sequencing. Across multiple MHC alleles, vaccine-induced immune responses were seen in around 94% of patients. Changes in the top peripheral T cell clonotypes picked up by TCRB sequencing did not appear to be linked to pseudoprogression. The authors stated that sample limitations prevented analyses of patient blood samples from being reproduced.

According to the study, the label for this sample's time point signals: week 11, during vaccination. A 20-mer mutant IDH1 peptide at 300 micrograms in Montanide made up each vaccine dose, which was injected subcutaneously together with topical imiquimod. Newly diagnosed WHO grade 3 or 4 IDH1-mutant astrocytomas showing loss of nuclear ATRX were present in the donors. The samples were drawn from NOA16, a multicentre, single-arm, open-label phase I trial in Germany that tested a mutant IDH1 peptide vaccine in humans for the first time. The DNeasy Blood and Tissue Kit was used to extract genomic DNA from EDTA blood for TCRB sequencing. Libraries were built with the immunoSEQ multiplex PCR assay. Rearranged TCR beta chain sequences were amplified with the hsTCRB Kit following the manufacturer's protocol. An Illumina MiSeq was used to sequence the TCRB libraries. Turning to the authors' computational methods: Demultiplexing, trimming and gene mapping were performed with the kit vendor's proprietary platform. This is the immuneACCESS table as TCRdb keeps it, with only in-frame sequences that have V and J called. A part of the clones is gone; compared with another copy, unresolved V genes explain less than half, and the rest is unexplained. D and trimming come from the DNA, and the V and J calls and clone size come from that table. The sample table holds fewer than 30,000 clones, of which 60% to 80% were seen once. About 9.4% of the sample lies in the top ten.

Via the germline V gene, CDR1 is KGHSH and CDR2 LQKENI. From its cysteine to its phenylalanine, the CDR3 spans 13 amino acids. The only DNA kept is the CDR3, 39 bases in frame from the first base. V lost 6 bases and J lost 7 bases, and the count of bases not matched to a germline gene is 6. This clone was seen only once. Its antigen target is currently unknown. No much larger clone exists at a distance of one base, and base qualities are not known. This sequence was found in a woman aged 18 to 35 with glioma. The rearranged segments are TRBV18 and TRBJ1-2; 9 of the junction bases match TRBD1. The sequences come from PBMCs, collected from a glioma patient whose treatment included an IDH1 peptide vaccine. Here the CDR3 is given as CASSLQGAGGYTF. The bases are TGTGCCAGCTCTCTACAGGGGGCAGGTGGCTACACCTTC.